Each of the 3 T cell receptor beta chains below was sequenced from the same sample in a study of blood T cell repertoires in COVID-19. The table came from immunoSEQ multiplex PCR; TCRdb's copy has only in-frame clones and leaves some out. This sample has around 130,000 clones, with 88% found just once. Sequencing was carried out using peripheral blood. The source is a human donor with COVID-19, enrolled during active disease. The donor label of this sample is uncertain.

This rearrangement joins TRBV7-2 to TRBJ2-3; 8 bases map to TRBD1. In germline, CDR1 is SGHTA, CDR2 FQGNSA. The junction had 4 bases not matched to a gene; V was cut back by 3 bases and J by 2 bases. The CDR3 runs 15 residues. CDR3 loop: CASSFGQGDTDTQYF. CDR3 nucleotide sequence: TGTGCCAGCAGCTTCGGACAGGGAGACACAGATACGCAGTATTTT. Complete variable domain (other parts from reference TRBV7-2 and TRBJ2-3): GAGVSQSPSNKVTEKGKDVELRCDPISGHTALYWYRQSLGQGLEFLIYFQGNSAPDKSGLPSDRFSAERTGGSVSTLTIQRTQQEDSAVYLCASSFGQGDTDTQYFGPGTRLTVL.

V is TRBV19 and J is TRBJ1-5; the match to TRBD1 covers 7 bases. CDR1 is LNHDA, CDR2 SQIVND, per germline (reference sequence). This CDR3 spans 16 amino acids. The ends lost 11 bases at V and 0 bases at J; junction bases unmatched: 13. The CDR3 sequence: CAATKGAGYSNQPQHF. As DNA, the CDR3 is TGTGCCGCTACGAAGGGGGCGGGATATAGCAATCAGCCCCAGCATTTT. The full variable domain, rest sourced from reference TRBV19 and TRBJ1-5, is DGGITQSPKYLFRKEGQNVTLSCEQNLNHDAMYWYRQDPGQGLRLIYYSQIVNDFQKGDIAEGYSVSREKKESFPLTVTSAQKNPTAFYLCAATKGAGYSNQPQHFGDGTRLSIL.

This sequence joins TRBV24-1 and TRBJ2-7; D may be TRBD2 (6 bases). This CDR3 region has 20 residues. Trimming cost V 6 bases and J 2 bases, with 31 bases left between them. Germline V gene sequence: CDR1 KGHDR, CDR2 SFDVKD. CDR3 coding DNA: TGTGCCACCAGTCTAAGCATTCCGGGACTCAATATCAATCTTGCCTACGAGCAGTACTTC. This codes for CATSLSIPGLNINLAYEQYF.